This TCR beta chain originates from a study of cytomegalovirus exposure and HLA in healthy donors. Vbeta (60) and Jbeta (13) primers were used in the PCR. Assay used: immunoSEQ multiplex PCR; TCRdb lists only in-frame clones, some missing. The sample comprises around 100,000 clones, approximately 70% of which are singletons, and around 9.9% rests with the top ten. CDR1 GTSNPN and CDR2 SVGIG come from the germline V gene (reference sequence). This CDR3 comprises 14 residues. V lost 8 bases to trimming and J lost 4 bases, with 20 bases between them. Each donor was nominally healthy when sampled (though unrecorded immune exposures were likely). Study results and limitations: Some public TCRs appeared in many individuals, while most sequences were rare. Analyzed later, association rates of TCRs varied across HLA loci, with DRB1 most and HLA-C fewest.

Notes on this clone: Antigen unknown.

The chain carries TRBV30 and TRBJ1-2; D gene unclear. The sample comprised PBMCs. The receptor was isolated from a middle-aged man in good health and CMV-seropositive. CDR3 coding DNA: TGTGCCCGTGATAGGGCAGGAGGCGGCTATGGCTACACCTTC. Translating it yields CARDRAGGGYGYTF.